This T cell receptor (beta chain) was identified in a study of T-cell reconstitution after alpha-beta-depleted transplantation in children. Preparation of the TCRbeta library was carried out with unique molecular identifiers. TCRdb itself ran the PCR reads through MiXCR, one entry per CDR3 protein. The sample yields hundreds of thousands of distinct CDR3 sequences, approximately 13% seen once. The V and J ends lost 4 bases and 2 bases, in that order; junction bases with no gene match: 11. The CDR3 is 16 residues long. CDR1 and CDR2 (germline): SGHTA, FQGNSA. On this clonotype itself: Its target is unknown. A much bigger clone sits one base away, suggesting this may be a read error.

General study results and limits: Expanded graft clones, several hundred of them, were reportedly the source of alpha-beta T cells about two months after transplant. Surviving recipient T cells and thymic progenitors accounted for the high day-60 TCRbeta diversity observed in some patients. From newly produced T cells came most of the T-cell counts and diversity one year after transplant.

Here the sequenced sample was PBMCs, mostly from graft donor cells, taken 360 days after TCRalphabeta/CD19-depleted stem cell transplant. The chain couples TRBV7-2 to TRBJ2-7, with 7 bases fitting TRBD1. This sequence originates from a male patient aged 5 to 17 who had a stem cell transplant for acute myeloid leukemia, so the T cells may come from the graft donor. The CDR3 spells CASSSAEIRGTYEQYF. The CDR3, as DNA: TGTGCCAGCAGCTCAGCTGAGATCAGGGGGACCTACGAGCAGTACTTC.